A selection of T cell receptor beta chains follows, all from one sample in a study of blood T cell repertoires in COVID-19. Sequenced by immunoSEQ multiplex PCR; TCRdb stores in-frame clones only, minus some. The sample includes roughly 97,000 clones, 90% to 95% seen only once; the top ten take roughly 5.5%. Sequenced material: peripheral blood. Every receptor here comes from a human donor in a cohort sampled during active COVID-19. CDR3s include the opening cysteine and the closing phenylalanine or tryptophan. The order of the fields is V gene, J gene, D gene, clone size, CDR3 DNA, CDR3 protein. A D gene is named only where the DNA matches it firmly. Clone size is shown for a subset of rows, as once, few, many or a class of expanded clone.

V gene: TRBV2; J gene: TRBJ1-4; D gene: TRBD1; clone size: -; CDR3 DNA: TGTGCCAGCAGTGAGGGGACAGTAGGCGAAAAACTGTTTTTT; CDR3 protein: CASSEGTVGEKLFF
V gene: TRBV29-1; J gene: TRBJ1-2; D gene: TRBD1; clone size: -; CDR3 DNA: TGCAGCGTCACCCCTTACGACAGGGACTATGGCTACACCTTC; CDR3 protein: CSVTPYDRDYGYTF
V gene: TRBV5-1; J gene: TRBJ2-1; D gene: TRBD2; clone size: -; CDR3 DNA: TGCGCCAGCGGTCGCCGGACTAGCGGGAGATCGGGGATGGATGAGCAGTTCTTC; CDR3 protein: CASGRRTSGRSGMDEQFF
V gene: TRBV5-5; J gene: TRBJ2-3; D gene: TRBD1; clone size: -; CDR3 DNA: TGTGCCAGCAGCTTGCTTTCAGGGGGCACCTCAGATACGCAGTATTTT; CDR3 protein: CASSLLSGGTSDTQYF
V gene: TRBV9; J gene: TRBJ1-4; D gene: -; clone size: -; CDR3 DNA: TGTGCCAGCAGCCTAATGGGCATTCGGTATGAAAAACTGTTTTTT; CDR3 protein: CASSLMGIRYEKLFF
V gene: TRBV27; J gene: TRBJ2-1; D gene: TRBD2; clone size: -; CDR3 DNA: TGTGCCAGCAGTCCTCGGACTAGAAATGAGCAGTTCTTC; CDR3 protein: CASSPRTRNEQFF
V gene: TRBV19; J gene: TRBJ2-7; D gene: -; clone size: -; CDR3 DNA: TGTGCCAGTAGTATTGGGCGGGGTGCTTACGAGCAGTACTTC; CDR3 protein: CASSIGRGAYEQYF
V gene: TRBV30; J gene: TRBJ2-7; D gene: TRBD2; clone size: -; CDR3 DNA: TGTGCCTGGAGTGTCTTTGGCGGCGGGAGCTCCTACGAGCAGTACTTC; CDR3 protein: CAWSVFGGGSSYEQYF
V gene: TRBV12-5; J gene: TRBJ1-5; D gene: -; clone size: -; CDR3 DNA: TGTGCTAGTGGTTTGTCGTTCAGTCAGCCCCAGCATTTT; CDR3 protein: CASGLSFSQPQHF
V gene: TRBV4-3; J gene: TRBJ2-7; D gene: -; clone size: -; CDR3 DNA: TGCGCCAGCAGCCAAGCCACAGGGTTCTACGAGCAGTACTTC; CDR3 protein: CASSQATGFYEQYF
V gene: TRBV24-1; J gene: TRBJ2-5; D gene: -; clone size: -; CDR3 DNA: TGTGCCACCAGCCAGACAGGACCCAGTGAGACCCAGTACTTC; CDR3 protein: CATSQTGPSETQYF
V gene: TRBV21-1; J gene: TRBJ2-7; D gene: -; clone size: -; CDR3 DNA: TGTGCCAGCAGCAACCCTTTGGATCGGAGTCGGGGGTGCGAGCAGTACTTC; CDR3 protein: CASSNPLDRSRGCEQYF
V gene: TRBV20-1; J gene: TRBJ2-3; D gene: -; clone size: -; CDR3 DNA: TGCAGTGCTAGTTCGAGATTAAACCCAGATACGCAGTATTTT; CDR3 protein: CSASSRLNPDTQYF
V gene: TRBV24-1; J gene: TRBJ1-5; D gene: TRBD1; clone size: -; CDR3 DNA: TGTGCCACCTCTGCCAACAGGGGGAGCCCCTTCGATCAGCCCCAGCATTTT; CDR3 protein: CATSANRGSPFDQPQHF
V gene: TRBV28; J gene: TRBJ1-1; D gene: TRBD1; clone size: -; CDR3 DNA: TGTGCCAGCACCAGGAGTGACAGGGGTACGAACACTGAAGCTTTCTTT; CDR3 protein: CASTRSDRGTNTEAFF
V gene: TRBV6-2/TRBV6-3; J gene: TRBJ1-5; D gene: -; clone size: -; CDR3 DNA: TGTGCCAGCAGTTACTCGACAGAGCCTTCTATGAGCAATCAGCCCCAGCATTTT; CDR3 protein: CASSYSTEPSMSNQPQHF
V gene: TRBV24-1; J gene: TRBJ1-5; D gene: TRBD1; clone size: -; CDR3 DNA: TGTGCCACCAGACCCTGGGGGACAGGGGCTAAGGTCAGCAATCAGCCCCAGCATTTT; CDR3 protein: CATRPWGTGAKVSNQPQHF
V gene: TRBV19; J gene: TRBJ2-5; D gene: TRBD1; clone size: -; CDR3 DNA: TGTGCCAGTAGTATAGCGGGGACAGCCAAAGAGACCCAGTACTTC; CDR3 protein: CASSIAGTAKETQYF
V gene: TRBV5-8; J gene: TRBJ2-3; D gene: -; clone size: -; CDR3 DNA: TGTGCCAGCAGCTTGGGAATGGGGAGGTCCCTCACAGATACGCAGTATTTT; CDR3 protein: CASSLGMGRSLTDTQYF
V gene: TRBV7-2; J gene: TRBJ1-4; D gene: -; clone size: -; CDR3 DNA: TGTGCCAGCAGCTTAACGTGGCAGGCGGAAAAACTGTTTTTT; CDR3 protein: CASSLTWQAEKLFF
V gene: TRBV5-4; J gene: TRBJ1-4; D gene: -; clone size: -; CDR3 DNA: TGTGCCAGCAGCTTGGGGCCCGGGACAACTAATGAAAAACTGTTTTTT; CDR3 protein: CASSLGPGTTNEKLFF
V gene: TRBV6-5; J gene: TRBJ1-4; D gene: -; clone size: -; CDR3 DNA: TGTGCCAGCAAAAGGTTTCAGGGGACTAATGAAAAACTGTTTTTT; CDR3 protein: CASKRFQGTNEKLFF
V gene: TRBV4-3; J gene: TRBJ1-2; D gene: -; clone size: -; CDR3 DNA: TGCGCCAGCAGCCAAGATTTATATGGCTACACCTTC; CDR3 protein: CASSQDLYGYTF
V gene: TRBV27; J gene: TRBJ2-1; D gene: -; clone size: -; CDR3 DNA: TGTGCCAGCAGACGACAGTGGGCCGCCTACAATGAGCAGTTCTTC; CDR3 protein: CASRRQWAAYNEQFF
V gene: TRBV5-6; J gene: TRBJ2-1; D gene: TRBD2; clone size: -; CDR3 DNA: TGTGCCAGCAGCCCCGTTTCTCTAGCGGACAATGAGCAGTTCTTC; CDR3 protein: CASSPVSLADNEQFF
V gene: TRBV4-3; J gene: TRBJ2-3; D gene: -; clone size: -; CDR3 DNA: TGCGCCAGCAGCCAAGAACTAGTATCCACAGATACGCAGTATTTT; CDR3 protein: CASSQELVSTDTQYF
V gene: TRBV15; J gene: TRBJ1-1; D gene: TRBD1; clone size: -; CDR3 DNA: TGTGCCACCAGCACACACAGGGGTCGGTCGGTAGCTTTCTTT; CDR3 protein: CATSTHRGRSVAFF
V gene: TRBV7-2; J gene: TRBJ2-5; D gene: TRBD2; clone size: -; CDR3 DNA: TGTGCCAGCAGCTCCCGTGGGCGGGGGGGCCCTGGCCAAGAGACCCAGTACTTC; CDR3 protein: CASSSRGRGGPGQETQYF
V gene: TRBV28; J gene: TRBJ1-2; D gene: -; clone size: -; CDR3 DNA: TGTGCCAGCAGTTTTGGGCAGGCTAACTATGGCTACACCTTC; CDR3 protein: CASSFGQANYGYTF
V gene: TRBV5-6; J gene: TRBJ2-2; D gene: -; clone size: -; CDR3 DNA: TGTGCCAGCAGCTTTCGGGGGGCATCCGGGGAGCTGTTTTTT; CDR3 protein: CASSFRGASGELFF
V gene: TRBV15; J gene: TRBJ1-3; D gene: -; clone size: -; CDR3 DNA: TGTGCCACCAGGAGGGCGGCTTCTGGAAACACCATATATTTT; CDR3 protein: CATRRAASGNTIYF
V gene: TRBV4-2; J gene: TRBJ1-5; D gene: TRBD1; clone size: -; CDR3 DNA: TGTGCCAGCAGCCAACTCTACAGGGGGCGCGGGACTAGCAATCAGCCCCAGCATTTT; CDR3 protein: CASSQLYRGRGTSNQPQHF
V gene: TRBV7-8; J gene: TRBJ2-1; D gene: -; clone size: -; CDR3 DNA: TGTGCCAGCAGATCCCAAGGGGGACCCAGAAACGAGCAGTTCTTC; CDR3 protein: CASRSQGGPRNEQFF
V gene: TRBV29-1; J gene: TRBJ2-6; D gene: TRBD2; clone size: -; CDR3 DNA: TGCAGCGTCCCGAGGGAGGGGTCAAACGTCCTGACTTTC; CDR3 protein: CSVPREGSNVLTF
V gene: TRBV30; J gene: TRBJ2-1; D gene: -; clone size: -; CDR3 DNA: TGTGCCTGGAGAGTGGAGGGAACCTACAATGAGCAGTTCTTC; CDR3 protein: CAWRVEGTYNEQFF
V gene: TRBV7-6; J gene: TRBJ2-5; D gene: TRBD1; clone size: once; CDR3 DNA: TGTGCCAGCAGCTTACTGAGACAGGGGCCTCGTTGGACCCAGTACTTC; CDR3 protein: CASSLLRQGPRWTQYF
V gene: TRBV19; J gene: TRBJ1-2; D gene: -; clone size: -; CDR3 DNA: TGTGCCAGTAGTATTGGAACAGGCTATGGCTACACCTTC; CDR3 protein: CASSIGTGYGYTF
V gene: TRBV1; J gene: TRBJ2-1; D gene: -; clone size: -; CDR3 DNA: TGCACCAGCACTAGCGGGAGGGCCAACTACAATGAGCAGTTCTTC; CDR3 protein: CTSTSGRANYNEQFF
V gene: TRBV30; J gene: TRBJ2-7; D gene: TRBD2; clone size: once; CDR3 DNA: TGTGCCTGGAGCACAGCGGGAGGGTCATACGAGCAGTACTTC; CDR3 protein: CAWSTAGGSYEQYF
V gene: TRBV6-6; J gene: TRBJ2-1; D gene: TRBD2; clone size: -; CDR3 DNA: TGTGCCACCGCGGGAGGAGGGTCCTACAATGAGCAGTTCTTC; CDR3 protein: CATAGGGSYNEQFF
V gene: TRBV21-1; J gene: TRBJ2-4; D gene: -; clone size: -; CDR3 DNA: TGTGCCAGCAGCAAAAGGGTAAGGAGGATAGCCAAAAACATTCAGTACTTC; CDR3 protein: CASSKRVRRIAKNIQYF